This T cell receptor (beta chain) stems from a study of T cell changes during pregnancy in multiple sclerosis. V lost 5 bases, J lost 7 bases, and 2 bases stayed unmatched. The CDR3 runs 11 residues. The germline gives CDR1 LGHNT, CDR2 FRNRAP. Measured with immunoSEQ multiplex PCR; TCRdb has only the in-frame clones, and not every one. This table holds 57,000 or so clones, about nine tenths found once. Source: peripheral blood, taken in the third trimester of pregnancy. The sequence was obtained from a female donor in good health, enrolled as a control in a pregnancy study. The V gene is TRBV12-5, the J gene TRBJ2-7; 7 bases fit TRBD2. This chain's CDR3 is CASGEAGEQYF. As DNA, the CDR3 is TGTGCTAGTGGTGAAGCGGGAGAGCAGTACTTC. Supplemented by reference TRBV12-5 and TRBJ2-7, the full variable domain reads DARVTQTPRHKVTEMGQEVTMRCQPILGHNTVFWYRQTMMQGLELLAYFRNRAPLDDSGMPKDRFSAEMPDATLATLKIQPSEPRDSAVYFCASGEAGEQYFGPGTRLTVT.